A selection of T cell receptor beta chains follows, all from one sample in a study of Ad26.COV2.S vaccination and SARS-CoV-2 variants. Profiling relied on immunoSEQ multiplex PCR, and the TCRdb table lists in-frame clones only, not all of them. The sample contains about 330,000 clones, almost 90% of which appear only once. The sample was peripheral blood, taken in a trial of Ad26.COV2.S vaccine versus placebo. Every receptor here comes from a person between 18 and 65 years old who received the Ad26.COV2.S COVID-19 vaccine or a placebo. The conserved cysteine and the conserved F or W are not part of the CDR3 here. The D gene is left open where the match is weak.

cdr3_aa,j_call,v_call,d_call
ASSITSGGYT,TRBJ1-2,TRBV19,NA
ASSPNTDTQY,TRBJ2-3,TRBV18,NA
ASSQGFISYNEQF,TRBJ2-1,TRBV14,NA
ASSLGLAGLSTDTQY,TRBJ2-3,TRBV13,TRBD2
ASSLLAGSNEQF,TRBJ2-1,TRBV7-8,NA
ASRRNQPQH,TRBJ1-5,TRBV7-9,NA
ASSPGQGNSPLH,TRBJ1-6,TRBV5-1,TRBD1
ASSFGGKGYGYT,TRBJ1-2,TRBV6-5,NA
ASSPRDRVGEAF,TRBJ1-1,TRBV18,TRBD1
ASSEYRSNTIY,TRBJ1-3,TRBV6-1,NA